The rows below give T cell receptor beta chains drawn from one sample of a study of CD8+ T cells in alopecia areata. TCRdb's table, derived via immunoSEQ multiplex PCR, lists solely in-frame clones and lacks some. The sample records tens of thousands of clones, roughly 60% being singletons. Sequenced here: CD8+ T cells sorted from blood, sampled at week 0. These TCRs come from a human donor with alopecia areata. CDR3s include the opening cysteine and the closing phenylalanine or tryptophan. The D gene is left open where the match is weak. Only part of the rows carry a size: once, few, many, or a class if the clone is expanded.

size,V,J,D,CDR3,DNA
NA,TRBV2,TRBJ1-2,NA,CASSEALLNYGYTF,TGTGCCAGCAGTGAAGCATTATTGAACTATGGCTACACCTTC
NA,TRBV27,TRBJ1-1,TRBD1,CASREGTGGINTEAFF,TGTGCCAGCAGAGAAGGGACAGGGGGCATCAACACTGAAGCTTTCTTT
NA,TRBV19,TRBJ2-7,NA,CASSASSGSYEQYF,TGTGCCAGTAGTGCTAGTTCAGGCTCCTACGAGCAGTACTTC
few,TRBV10-2,TRBJ1-5,TRBD1,CASSPGQGLQPQHF,TGCGCCAGCAGTCCGGGACAGGGTCTTCAGCCCCAGCATTTT
NA,TRBV4-3,TRBJ1-1,NA,CASSQRSTGSNTEAFF,TGCGCCAGCAGCCAGAGATCGACGGGGTCGAACACTGAAGCTTTCTTT
few,TRBV7-6,TRBJ2-5,TRBD2,CASSFGGGAQETQYF,TGTGCCAGCAGCTTTGGCGGGGGGGCCCAAGAGACCCAGTACTTC
once,TRBV14,TRBJ1-1,TRBD1,CASSPAGQGHTEAFF,TGTGCCAGCAGCCCGGCCGGACAGGGGCACACTGAAGCTTTCTTT
once,TRBV6-1,TRBJ2-5,NA,CASSEGGYGYQETQYF,TGTGCCAGCAGTGAAGGGGGGTACGGCTACCAAGAGACCCAGTACTTC
NA,TRBV9,TRBJ2-1,TRBD2,CASSVGKSTSGIGNEQFF,TGTGCCAGCAGCGTAGGGAAGTCAACTAGCGGGATTGGGAATGAGCAGTTCTTC
NA,TRBV23-1,TRBJ2-1,NA,CASSRNRLSYNEQFF,TGCGCCAGCAGCCGAAACCGCCTCTCCTACAATGAGCAGTTCTTC
few,TRBV4-3,TRBJ1-6,TRBD1,CASSQGTGGNSPLHF,TGCGCCAGCAGCCAAGGGACAGGGGGCAATTCACCCCTCCACTTT
NA,TRBV9,TRBJ2-1,NA,CASSTRPYEQFF,TGTGCCAGCAGCACCCGTCCGTATGAGCAGTTCTTC
once,TRBV5-4,TRBJ2-7,TRBD2,CASSLLAGLSYEQYF,TGTGCCAGCAGCTTGTTAGCGGGGCTCTCCTACGAGCAGTACTTC
NA,TRBV7-3,TRBJ1-6,TRBD1,CASSSTGVYDSPLHF,TGTGCCAGCAGCTCCACAGGGGTATACGATTCACCCCTCCACTTT
few,TRBV5-1,TRBJ1-1,NA,CASTGVSTEAFF,TGCGCCAGCACAGGGGTAAGCACTGAAGCTTTCTTT
NA,TRBV7-9,TRBJ2-4,NA,CASSQQGTNKNIQYF,TGTGCCAGCAGCCAACAGGGGACTAACAAAAACATTCAGTACTTC
NA,TRBV4-1,TRBJ2-3,TRBD2,CASRGATSGSAPDTQYF,TGCGCCAGCAGAGGGGCCACTAGCGGGAGCGCCCCAGATACGCAGTATTTT
NA,TRBV5-6,TRBJ1-2,TRBD1,CASSLAQGAVVLDGYTF,TGTGCCAGCAGCTTGGCCCAGGGGGCGGTGGTATTAGATGGCTACACCTTC
NA,TRBV4-3,TRBJ2-2,NA,CASSPARLTGELFF,TGCGCCAGCAGCCCTGCTAGGCTCACCGGGGAGCTGTTTTTT
NA,TRBV7-9,TRBJ2-5,NA,CASSFGVVGETQYF,TGTGCCAGCAGCTTTGGGGTAGTGGGTGAGACCCAGTACTTC
once,TRBV4-1,TRBJ2-1,NA,CASSHPRYNEQFF,TGCGCCAGCAGCCACCCCCGGTACAATGAGCAGTTCTTC
few,TRBV5-1,TRBJ2-4,NA,CASRDKSNIQYF,TGCGCCAGCAGGGACAAATCAAACATTCAGTACTTC
NA,TRBV30,TRBJ2-1,NA,CAWSPTYNEQFF,TGTGCCTGGAGCCCTACCTACAATGAGCAGTTCTTC
few,TRBV29-1,TRBJ2-5,NA,CSVLLSQGETQYF,TGCAGCGTTCTCCTTAGCCAAGGGGAGACCCAGTACTTC
NA,TRBV6-6,TRBJ2-1,TRBD2,CASSPGTSGSDEQFF,TGTGCCAGCAGTCCGGGGACTAGCGGGAGCGATGAGCAGTTCTTC
NA,TRBV27,TRBJ2-4,NA,CASSVDSLAKNIQYF,TGTGCCAGCAGCGTGGACAGCCTAGCCAAAAACATTCAGTACTTC
once,TRBV30,TRBJ2-7,NA,CAWSVQEQYF,TGTGCCTGGAGTGTACAGGAGCAGTACTTC
NA,TRBV2,TRBJ2-5,NA,CASSGGETQYF,TGTGCCAGCAGTGGGGGAGAGACCCAGTACTTC
few,TRBV7-2,TRBJ2-7,NA,CASSLDGGFRTYEQYF,TGTGCCAGCAGCTTAGATGGCGGATTTAGAACCTACGAGCAGTACTTC
NA,TRBV6-5,TRBJ1-5,NA,CASSYASTDQPQHF,TGTGCCAGCAGTTATGCGAGTACGGATCAGCCCCAGCATTTT
many,TRBV19,TRBJ2-4,NA,CARTGGQGSLAKNIQYF,TGTGCCAGAACTGGGGGGCAGGGATCGCTAGCCAAAAACATTCAGTACTTC
few,TRBV29-1,TRBJ1-1,TRBD1,CSVPRDRNPSEAFF,TGCAGCGTACCCCGGGACAGGAACCCCTCTGAAGCTTTCTTT
few,TRBV30,TRBJ1-1,TRBD1,CACLSIRAGGGMNTEAFF,TGTGCCTGCCTCAGCATAAGGGCAGGGGGGGGAATGAACACTGAAGCTTTCTTT
NA,TRBV5-1,TRBJ1-2,NA,CASSPQGYVYGYTF,TGCGCCAGCAGCCCACAGGGATACGTCTATGGCTACACCTTC
NA,TRBV27,TRBJ2-5,NA,CASSLSTKETQYF,TGTGCCAGCAGTTTATCGACAAAAGAGACCCAGTACTTC
NA,TRBV23-1,TRBJ1-6,NA,CASSQPVDRSYSPLHF,TGCGCCAGCAGTCAACCCGTCGACAGGAGTTATTCACCCCTCCACTTT
NA,TRBV30,TRBJ2-7,NA,CAWSIDGTGEQYF,TGTGCCTGGAGTATAGATGGGACCGGCGAGCAGTACTTC
NA,TRBV28,TRBJ2-3,NA,CASSLRGMDTQYF,TGTGCCAGCAGTTTACGGGGGATGGATACGCAGTATTTT
NA,TRBV29-1,TRBJ1-1,NA,CSAHSGTEAFF,TGCAGCGCACACTCAGGAACTGAAGCTTTCTTT
few,TRBV27,TRBJ1-1,TRBD1,CASSLGTVAEAFF,TGTGCCAGCAGTTTAGGGACAGTTGCTGAAGCTTTCTTT
few,TRBV5-1,TRBJ2-2,TRBD2,CASGLPGTKDTGELFF,TGCGCCAGCGGTTTACCCGGGACTAAAGACACCGGGGAGCTGTTTTTT
few,TRBV7-9,TRBJ1-3,NA,CASSWARSGNTIYF,TGTGCCAGCAGCTGGGCCCGCTCTGGAAACACCATATATTTT
NA,TRBV9,TRBJ2-3,NA,CASSVAWGLYITDTQYF,TGTGCCAGCAGCGTAGCGTGGGGGCTCTATATCACAGATACGCAGTATTTT
NA,TRBV7-9,TRBJ1-5,NA,CASSEYNQPQHF,TGTGCCAGCAGCGAGTACAATCAGCCCCAGCATTTT
NA,TRBV11-2,TRBJ1-2,NA,CASSLGGTANYGYTF,TGTGCCAGCAGCTTAGGGGGGACGGCTAACTATGGCTACACCTTC
few,TRBV9,TRBJ2-2,TRBD2,CASSASGGNTGELFF,TGTGCCAGCAGCGCGAGCGGGGGGAACACCGGGGAGCTGTTTTTT
NA,TRBV29-1,TRBJ2-2,NA,CSVEPGPGELFF,TGCAGCGTTGAACCGGGCCCCGGGGAGCTGTTTTTT
few,TRBV2,TRBJ1-1,TRBD1,CASSSRQGLNTEAFF,TGTGCCAGCAGCTCCAGACAGGGCTTGAACACTGAAGCTTTCTTT
NA,TRBV4-1,TRBJ2-3,NA,CASSQDSPTGRADTQYF,TGCGCCAGCAGCCAAGATTCCCCGACAGGGAGGGCAGATACGCAGTATTTT
NA,TRBV28,TRBJ1-2,NA,CASSPLADNYGYTF,TGTGCCAGCAGTCCTTTAGCAGACAACTATGGCTACACCTTC
NA,TRBV4-1,TRBJ2-7,NA,CASSQDQGNEQYF,TGCGCCAGCAGCCAAGACCAGGGAAACGAGCAGTACTTC
NA,TRBV10-3,TRBJ2-5,TRBD1,CAISEPGQEVVQETQYF,TGTGCCATCAGTGAGCCGGGACAGGAGGTCGTACAAGAGACCCAGTACTTC